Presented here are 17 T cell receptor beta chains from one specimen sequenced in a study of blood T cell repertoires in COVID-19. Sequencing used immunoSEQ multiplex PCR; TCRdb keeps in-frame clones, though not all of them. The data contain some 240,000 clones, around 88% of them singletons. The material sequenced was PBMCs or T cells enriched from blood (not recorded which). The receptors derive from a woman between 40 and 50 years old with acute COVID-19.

The CDR3 is CASSLQGCEQYF. The CDR3 coding sequence is TGTGCCAGCAGCTTGCAGGGCTGCGAGCAGTACTTC. The chain joins TRBV5-4 to TRBJ2-7; tentative D call: TRBD1 (5 bases). This CDR3 spans 12 amino acids. CDR1 SGHNT and CDR2 YYREEE come from the germline V gene (reference sequence). With 1 base removed from V and 6 bases from J, the gap between germline ends came to 8 bases.

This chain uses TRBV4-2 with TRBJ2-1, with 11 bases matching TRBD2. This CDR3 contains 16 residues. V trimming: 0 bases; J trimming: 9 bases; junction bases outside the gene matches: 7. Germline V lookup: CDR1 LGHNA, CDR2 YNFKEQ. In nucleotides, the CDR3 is TGTGCCAGCAGCCAAGATTTGGCTAGCGGGAGGTCTGAGCAGTTCTTC. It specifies CASSQDLASGRSEQFF.

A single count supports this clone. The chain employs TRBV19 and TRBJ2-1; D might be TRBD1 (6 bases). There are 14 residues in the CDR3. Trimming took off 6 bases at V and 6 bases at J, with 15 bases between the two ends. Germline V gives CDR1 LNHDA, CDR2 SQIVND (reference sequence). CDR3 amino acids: CASRALGAPNEQFF. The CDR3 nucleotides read TGTGCCAGTAGGGCATTGGGGGCCCCCAATGAGCAGTTCTTC.

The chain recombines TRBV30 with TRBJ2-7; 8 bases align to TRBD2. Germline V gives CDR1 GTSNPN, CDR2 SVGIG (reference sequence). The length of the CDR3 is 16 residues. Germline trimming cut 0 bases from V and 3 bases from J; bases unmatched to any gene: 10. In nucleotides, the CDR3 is TGTGCCTGGAGTGTACTGAGGCGGGAGGAGGGCTACGAGCAGTACTTC. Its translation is CAWSVLRREEGYEQYF.

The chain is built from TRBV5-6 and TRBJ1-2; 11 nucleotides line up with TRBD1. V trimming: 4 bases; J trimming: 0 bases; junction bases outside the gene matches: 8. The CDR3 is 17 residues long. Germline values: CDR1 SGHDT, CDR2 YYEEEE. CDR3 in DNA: TGTGCCAGCAGCCAACCGGGACAGGGGGGCACTAACTATGGCTACACCTTC. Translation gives CASSQPGQGGTNYGYTF.

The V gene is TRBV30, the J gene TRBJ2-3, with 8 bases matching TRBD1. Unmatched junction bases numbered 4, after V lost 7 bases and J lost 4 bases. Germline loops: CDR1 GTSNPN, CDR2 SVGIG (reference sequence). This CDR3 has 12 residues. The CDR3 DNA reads TGTGCCTTTGCACAGGGGGCAGATACGCAGTATTTT. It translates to CAFAQGADTQYF.

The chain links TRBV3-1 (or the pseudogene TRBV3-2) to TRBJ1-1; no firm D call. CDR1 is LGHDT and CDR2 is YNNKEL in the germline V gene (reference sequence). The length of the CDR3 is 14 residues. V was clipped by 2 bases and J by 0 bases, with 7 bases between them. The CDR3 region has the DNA TGTGCCAGCAGCCAAAACACAGTGAACACTGAAGCTTTCTTT. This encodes CASSQNTVNTEAFF.

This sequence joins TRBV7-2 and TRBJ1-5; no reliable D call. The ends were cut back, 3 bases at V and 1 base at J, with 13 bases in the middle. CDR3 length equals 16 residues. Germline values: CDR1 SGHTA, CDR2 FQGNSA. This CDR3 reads CASSLTGVGSNQPQHF. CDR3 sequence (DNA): TGTGCCAGCAGCTTGACGGGAGTTGGGAGCAATCAGCCCCAGCATTTT.

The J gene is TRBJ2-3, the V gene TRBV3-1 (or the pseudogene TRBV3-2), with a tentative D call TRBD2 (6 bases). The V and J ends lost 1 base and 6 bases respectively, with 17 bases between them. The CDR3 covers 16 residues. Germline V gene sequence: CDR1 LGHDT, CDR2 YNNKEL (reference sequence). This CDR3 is CASSQAPGASLDTQYF. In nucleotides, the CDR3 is TGTGCCAGCAGCCAAGCCCCGGGAGCCTCTTTGGATACGCAGTATTTT.

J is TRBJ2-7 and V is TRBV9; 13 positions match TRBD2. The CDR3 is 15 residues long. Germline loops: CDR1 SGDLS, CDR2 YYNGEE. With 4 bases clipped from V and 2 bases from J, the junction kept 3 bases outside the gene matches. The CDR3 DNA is TGTGCCAGCAGCTCGGGACTAGCGGGGACCTACGAGCAGTACTTC. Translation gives CASSSGLAGTYEQYF. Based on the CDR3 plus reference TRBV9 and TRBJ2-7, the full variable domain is DSGVTQTPKHLITATGQRVTLRCSPRSGDLSVYWYQQSLDQGLQFLIQYYNGEERAKGNILERFSAQQFPDLHSELNLSSLELGDSALYFCASSSGLAGTYEQYFGPGTRLTVT.

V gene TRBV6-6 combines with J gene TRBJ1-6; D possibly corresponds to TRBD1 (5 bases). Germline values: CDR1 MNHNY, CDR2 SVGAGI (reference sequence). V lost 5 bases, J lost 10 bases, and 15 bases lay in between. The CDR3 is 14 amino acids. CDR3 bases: TGTGCCAGCAGTGCCGGGGGGGATAGGTCACCCCTCCACTTT. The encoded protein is CASSAGGDRSPLHF.

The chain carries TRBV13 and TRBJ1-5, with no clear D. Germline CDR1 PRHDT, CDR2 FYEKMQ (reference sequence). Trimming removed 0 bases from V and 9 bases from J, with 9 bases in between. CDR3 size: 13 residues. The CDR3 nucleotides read TGTGCCAGCAGCTTAGGACAGCGGGGGCCCCAGCATTTT. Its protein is CASSLGQRGPQHF.

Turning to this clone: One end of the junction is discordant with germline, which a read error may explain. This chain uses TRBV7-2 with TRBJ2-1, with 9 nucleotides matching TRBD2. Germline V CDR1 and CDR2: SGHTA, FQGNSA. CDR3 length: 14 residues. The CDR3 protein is CASSVGLAYNEQFF. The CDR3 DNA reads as TGTGCCAGCAGCGTGGGACTAGCATACAATGAACAGTTCTTC.

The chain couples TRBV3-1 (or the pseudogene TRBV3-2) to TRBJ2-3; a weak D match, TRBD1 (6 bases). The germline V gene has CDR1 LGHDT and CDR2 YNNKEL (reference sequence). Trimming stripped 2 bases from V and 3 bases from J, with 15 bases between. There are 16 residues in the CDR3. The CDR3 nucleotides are TGTGCCAGCAGCCAACTAACAGGGTCGCGAACAGATACGCAGTATTTT. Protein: CASSQLTGSRTDTQYF.

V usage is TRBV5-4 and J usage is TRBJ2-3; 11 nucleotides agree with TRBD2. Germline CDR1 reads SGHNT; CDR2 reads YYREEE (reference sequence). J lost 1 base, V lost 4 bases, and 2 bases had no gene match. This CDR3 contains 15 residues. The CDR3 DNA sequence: TGTGCCAGCAGCGGGACTAGCGGTCGCACAGATACGCAGTATTTT. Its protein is CASSGTSGRTDTQYF.

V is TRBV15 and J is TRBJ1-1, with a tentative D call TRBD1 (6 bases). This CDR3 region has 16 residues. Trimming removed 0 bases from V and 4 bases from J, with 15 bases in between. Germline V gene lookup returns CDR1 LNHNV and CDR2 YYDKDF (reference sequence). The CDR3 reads CATSRDHNRGGTEAFF. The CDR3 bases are TGTGCCACCAGCAGAGATCACAATAGAGGGGGCACTGAAGCTTTCTTT.

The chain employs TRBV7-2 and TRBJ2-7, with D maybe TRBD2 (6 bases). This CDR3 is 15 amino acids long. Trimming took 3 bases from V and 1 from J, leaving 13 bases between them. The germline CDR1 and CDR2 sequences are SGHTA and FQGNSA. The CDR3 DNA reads TGTGCCAGCAGCTTTGAGACTAGTCGTTCCTACGAGCAGTACTTC. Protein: CASSFETSRSYEQYF. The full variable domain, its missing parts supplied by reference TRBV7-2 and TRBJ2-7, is GAGVSQSPSNKVTEKGKDVELRCDPISGHTALYWYRQSLGQGLEFLIYFQGNSAPDKSGLPSDRFSAERTGGSVSTLTIQRTQQEDSAVYLCASSFETSRSYEQYFGPGTRLTVT.